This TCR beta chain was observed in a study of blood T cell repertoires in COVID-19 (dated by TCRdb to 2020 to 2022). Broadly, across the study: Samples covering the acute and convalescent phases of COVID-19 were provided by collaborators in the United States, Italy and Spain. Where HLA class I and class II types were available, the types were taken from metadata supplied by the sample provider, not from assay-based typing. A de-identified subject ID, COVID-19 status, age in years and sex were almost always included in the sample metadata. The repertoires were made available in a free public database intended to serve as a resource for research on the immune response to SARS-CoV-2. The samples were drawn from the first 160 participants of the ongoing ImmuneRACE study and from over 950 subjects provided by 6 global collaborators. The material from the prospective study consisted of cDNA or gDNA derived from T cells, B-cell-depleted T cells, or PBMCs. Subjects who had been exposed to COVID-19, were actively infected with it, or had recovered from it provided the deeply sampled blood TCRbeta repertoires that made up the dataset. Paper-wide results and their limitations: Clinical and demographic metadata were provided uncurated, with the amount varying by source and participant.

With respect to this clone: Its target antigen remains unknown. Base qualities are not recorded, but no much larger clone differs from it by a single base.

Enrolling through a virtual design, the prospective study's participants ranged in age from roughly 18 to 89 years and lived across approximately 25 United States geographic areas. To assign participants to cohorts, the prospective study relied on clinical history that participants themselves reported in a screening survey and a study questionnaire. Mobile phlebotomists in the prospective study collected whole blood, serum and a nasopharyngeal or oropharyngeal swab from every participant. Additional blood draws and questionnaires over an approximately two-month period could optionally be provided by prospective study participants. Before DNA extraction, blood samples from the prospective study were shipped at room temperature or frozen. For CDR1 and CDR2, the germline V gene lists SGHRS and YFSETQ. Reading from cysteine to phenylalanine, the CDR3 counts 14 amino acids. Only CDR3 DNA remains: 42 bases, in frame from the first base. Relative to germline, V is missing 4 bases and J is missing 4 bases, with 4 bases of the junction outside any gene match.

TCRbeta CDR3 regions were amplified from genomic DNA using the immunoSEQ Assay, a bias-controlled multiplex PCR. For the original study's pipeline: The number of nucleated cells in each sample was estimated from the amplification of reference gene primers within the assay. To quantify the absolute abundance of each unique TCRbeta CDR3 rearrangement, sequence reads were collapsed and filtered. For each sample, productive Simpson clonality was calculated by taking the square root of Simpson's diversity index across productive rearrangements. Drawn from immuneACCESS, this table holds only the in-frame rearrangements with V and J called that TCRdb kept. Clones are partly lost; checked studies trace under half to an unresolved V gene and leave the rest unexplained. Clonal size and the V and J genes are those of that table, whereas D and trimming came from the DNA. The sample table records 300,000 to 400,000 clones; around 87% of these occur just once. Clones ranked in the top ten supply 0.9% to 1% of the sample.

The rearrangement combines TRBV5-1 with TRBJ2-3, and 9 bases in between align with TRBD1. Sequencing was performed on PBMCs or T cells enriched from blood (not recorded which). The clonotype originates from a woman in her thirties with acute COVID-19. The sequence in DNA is TGCGCCAGCAGCCAGTACAGGGGGCCAGATACGCAGTATTTT. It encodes CASSQYRGPDTQYF.